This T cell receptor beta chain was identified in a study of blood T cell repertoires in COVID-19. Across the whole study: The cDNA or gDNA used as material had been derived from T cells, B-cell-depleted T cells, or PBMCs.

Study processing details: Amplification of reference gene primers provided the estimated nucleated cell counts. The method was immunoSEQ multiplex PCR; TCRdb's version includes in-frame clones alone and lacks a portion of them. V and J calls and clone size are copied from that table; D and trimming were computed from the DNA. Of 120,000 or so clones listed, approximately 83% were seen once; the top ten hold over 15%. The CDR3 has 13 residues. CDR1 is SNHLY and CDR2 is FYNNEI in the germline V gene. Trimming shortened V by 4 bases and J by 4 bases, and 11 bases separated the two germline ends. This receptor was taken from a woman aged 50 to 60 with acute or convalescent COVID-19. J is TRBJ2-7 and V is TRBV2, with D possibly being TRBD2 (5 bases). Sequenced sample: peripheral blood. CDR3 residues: CASSVEAEYEQYF. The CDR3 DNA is TGTGCCAGCAGTGTGGAGGCCGAGTACGAGCAGTACTTC.